These 2 T cell receptor beta chains were all obtained from the same sample, sequenced in a study of T cell repertoires in cytomegalovirus infection. TCRdb used MiXCR to reprocess the reads, holding one entry per CDR3 protein. Among some 700,000 distinct CDR3 sequences listed, 35% to 45% were seen once. What was sequenced was PBMCs. These receptors came from a human donor in good health (CMV status not recorded). Some clones in this sample may be carry-over from other donors' samples.

This clonotype was detected only a few times. The rearrangement joins TRBV7-2 to TRBJ2-1; 7 bases fit TRBD2. The germline V gene encodes CDR1 SGHTA and CDR2 FQGNSA. This CDR3 comprises 16 residues. J was trimmed by 10 bases and V by 2 bases; bases with no gene match: 14. CDR3: CASSLRSGGRAWEQFF. For the CDR3, the DNA is TGTGCCAGCAGCTTACGTAGTGGAGGGAGGGCCTGGGAGCAGTTCTTC.

The chain couples TRBV7-2 to TRBJ1-1; a weak D match, TRBD1 (6 bases). The CDR3 runs to 17 residues. CDR1 and CDR2 from the germline V gene are SGHTA and FQGNSA. V shed 5 bases and J shed 0 bases, with 19 bases lying between them. The CDR3 DNA follows: TGTGCCAGCAGCCATGGGACATCGGGGAGACTGAACACTGAAGCTTTCTTT. Protein sequence: CASSHGTSGRLNTEAFF. Filled out from reference TRBV7-2 and TRBJ1-1, the complete variable domain reads GAGVSQSPSNKVTEKGKDVELRCDPISGHTALYWYRQSLGQGLEFLIYFQGNSAPDKSGLPSDRFSAERTGGSVSTLTIQRTQQEDSAVYLCASSHGTSGRLNTEAFFGQGTRLTVV.